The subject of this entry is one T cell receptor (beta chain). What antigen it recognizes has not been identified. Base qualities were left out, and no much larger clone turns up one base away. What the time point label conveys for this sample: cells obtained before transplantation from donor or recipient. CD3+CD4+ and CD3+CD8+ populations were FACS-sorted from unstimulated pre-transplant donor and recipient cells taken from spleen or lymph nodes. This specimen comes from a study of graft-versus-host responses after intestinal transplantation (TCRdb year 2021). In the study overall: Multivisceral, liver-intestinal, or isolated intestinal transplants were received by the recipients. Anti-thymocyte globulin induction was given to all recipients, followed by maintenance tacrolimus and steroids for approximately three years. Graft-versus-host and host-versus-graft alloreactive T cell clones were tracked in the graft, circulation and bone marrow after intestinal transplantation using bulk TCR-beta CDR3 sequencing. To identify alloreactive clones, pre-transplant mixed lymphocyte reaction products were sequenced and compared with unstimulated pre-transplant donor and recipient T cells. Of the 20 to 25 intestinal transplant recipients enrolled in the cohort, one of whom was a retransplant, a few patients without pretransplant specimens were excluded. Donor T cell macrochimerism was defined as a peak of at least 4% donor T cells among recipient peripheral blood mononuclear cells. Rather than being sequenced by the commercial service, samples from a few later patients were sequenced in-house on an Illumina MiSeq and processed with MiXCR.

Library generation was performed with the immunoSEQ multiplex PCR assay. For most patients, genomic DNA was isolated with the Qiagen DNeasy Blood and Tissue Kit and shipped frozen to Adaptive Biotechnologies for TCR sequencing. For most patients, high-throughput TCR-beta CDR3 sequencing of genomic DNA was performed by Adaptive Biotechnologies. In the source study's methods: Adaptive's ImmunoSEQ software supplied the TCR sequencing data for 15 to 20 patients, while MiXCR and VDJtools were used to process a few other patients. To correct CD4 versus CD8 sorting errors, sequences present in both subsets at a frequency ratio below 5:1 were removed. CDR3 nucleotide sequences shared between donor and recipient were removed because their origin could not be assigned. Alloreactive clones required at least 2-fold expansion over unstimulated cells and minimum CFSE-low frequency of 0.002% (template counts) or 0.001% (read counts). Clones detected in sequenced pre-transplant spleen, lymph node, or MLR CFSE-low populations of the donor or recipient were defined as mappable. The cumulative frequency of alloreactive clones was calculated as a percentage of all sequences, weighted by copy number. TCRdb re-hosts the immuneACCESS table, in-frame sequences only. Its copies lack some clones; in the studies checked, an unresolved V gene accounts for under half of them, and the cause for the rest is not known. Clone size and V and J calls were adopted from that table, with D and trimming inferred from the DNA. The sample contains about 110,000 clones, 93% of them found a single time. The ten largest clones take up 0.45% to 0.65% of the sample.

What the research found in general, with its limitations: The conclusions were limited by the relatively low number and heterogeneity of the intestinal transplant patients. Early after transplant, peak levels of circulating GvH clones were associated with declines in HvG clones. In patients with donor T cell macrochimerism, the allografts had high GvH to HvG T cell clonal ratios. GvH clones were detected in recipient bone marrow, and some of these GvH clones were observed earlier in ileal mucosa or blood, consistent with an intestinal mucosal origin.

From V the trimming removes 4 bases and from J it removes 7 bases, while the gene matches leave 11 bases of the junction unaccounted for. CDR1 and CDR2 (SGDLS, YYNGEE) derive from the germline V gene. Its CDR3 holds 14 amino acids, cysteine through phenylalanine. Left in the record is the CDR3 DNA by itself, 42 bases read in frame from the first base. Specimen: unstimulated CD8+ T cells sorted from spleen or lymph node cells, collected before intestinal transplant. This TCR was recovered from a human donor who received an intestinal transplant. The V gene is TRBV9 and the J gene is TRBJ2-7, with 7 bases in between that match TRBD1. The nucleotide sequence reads TGTGCCAGCAGCTCCAGCCGGGACAGAGGGGAGCAGTACTTC. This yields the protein CASSSSRDRGEQYF.